This record concerns one T cell receptor (beta chain) sequence. These data belong to a study of blood T cell repertoires in COVID-19. CDR3 length: 17 residues. Germline CDR1 LGHNA, CDR2 YSLEER. Trimming removed 1 base from V and 6 bases from J; junction bases left unmatched: 10. The repertoire was sequenced with immunoSEQ multiplex PCR; TCRdb's copy has only in-frame clones and lacks some. The table records about 210,000 clones, around 90% of them present only once. The source of this sequence is a man in his thirties or forties in a cohort exposed to, infected with or recovered from COVID-19 (not recorded which). Sequencing was carried out using PBMCs or T cells enriched from blood (not recorded which). This rearrangement joins TRBV4-3 to TRBJ2-1; TRBD1 matches 9 bases. CDR3 coding DNA: TGCGCCAGCAGCCAAGTAGGAGCCGGGACAGGGCTCAATGAGCAGTTCTTC. Its protein is CASSQVGAGTGLNEQFF.